The T cell receptor (beta chain) described here comes from a study of blood T cell repertoires in COVID-19 (dated by TCRdb to about 2020). Regarding the complete study: Collaborator samples came from the United States, Italy and Spain and covered acute and convalescent phases of COVID-19. The prospective study material was composed of cDNA or gDNA derived from T cells, B-cell-depleted T cells, or PBMCs. Subjects who had been exposed to COVID-19, were actively infected with it, or had recovered from it provided the deeply sampled blood TCRbeta repertoires that made up the dataset. The repertoires were released in a freely available public database meant as a resource for research on the immune response to SARS-CoV-2. The samples were drawn from two sources: the first 160 participants of the ongoing ImmuneRACE study, and some 1,300 subjects contributed by 6 global collaborators. The sample metadata nearly always contained a de-identified subject ID, COVID-19 status, age in years and sex. Where available, HLA class I and class II types were taken from metadata supplied by the sample provider and were not determined by assay-based typing.

For this clone: The antigen this receptor binds is unknown. No much larger clone exists at a distance of one base, and base qualities are not known.

At one collaborating source in Seattle, patients were enrolled during active infection and were followed longitudinally through the course of disease. The collaborating institutions used their own protocols to collect whole blood in K2EDTA tubes. For TCRbeta analysis, collaborator samples were shipped as frozen whole blood, as isolated PBMCs, or as DNA extracted from either sample type. At the junction V is shortened by 0 bases and J by 3 bases, with 12 bases in between. CDR1 and CDR2 are read off the germline V gene (reference sequence) as GTSNPN and SVGIG. From the cysteine through the phenylalanine, the CDR3 covers 15 amino acids. Only the CDR3 region is kept as DNA, spanning 45 bases read in frame from base 1. TCRbeta CDR3 regions were amplified from genomic DNA using the immunoSEQ Assay, a bias-controlled multiplex PCR. As for how the authors treated the data: Within the assay, amplification of reference gene primers was used to estimate how many nucleated cells each sample contained. To quantify the absolute abundance of each unique TCRbeta CDR3 rearrangement, sequence reads were collapsed and filtered. Productive Simpson clonality was computed per sample as the square root of Simpson's diversity index over productive rearrangements. Sourced from immuneACCESS, this table was stored by TCRdb with only in-frame sequences that have V and J called. A share of the clones is absent; for the studies checked, an unresolved V gene accounts for under half, and the remainder has no known explanation. That table supplies the V and J calls and clone size; D and trimming were determined from the DNA. The sample table shows fewer than 200,000 clones, and around 80% are seen once. The ten most abundant clones make up approximately 8% of the sample.

On the study overall, not on this receptor specifically: How much clinical and demographic metadata was included differed by source and by participant, and the metadata was provided uncurated.

Sequenced input: peripheral blood. This TCR was recovered from a woman aged 60-75 years with COVID-19, enrolled during active disease. This chain is built from TRBV30 and TRBJ2-1; the D gene is perhaps TRBD2, on 6 matching bases. The DNA sequence is TGTGCCTGGAGTGTCCGGGGGTCTTACTACAATGAGCAGTTCTTC. Translated, it reads CAWSVRGSYYNEQFF.